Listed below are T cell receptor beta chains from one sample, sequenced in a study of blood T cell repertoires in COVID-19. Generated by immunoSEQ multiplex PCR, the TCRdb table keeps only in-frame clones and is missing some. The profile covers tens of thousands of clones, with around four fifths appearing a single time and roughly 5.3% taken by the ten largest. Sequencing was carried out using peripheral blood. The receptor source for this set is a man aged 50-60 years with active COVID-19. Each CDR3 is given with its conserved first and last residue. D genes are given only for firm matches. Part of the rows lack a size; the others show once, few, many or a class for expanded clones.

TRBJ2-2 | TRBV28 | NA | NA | CASNHSPGRGSGELFF | TGTGCCAGCAATCATTCGCCGGGCCGCGGGTCCGGGGAGCTGTTTTTT
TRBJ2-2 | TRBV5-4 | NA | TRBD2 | CASSSGLASYTGELFF | TGTGCCAGCAGCTCGGGACTAGCGTCCTACACCGGGGAGCTGTTTTTT
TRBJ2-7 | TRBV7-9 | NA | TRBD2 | CASSLILAGRNEQYF | TGTGCCAGCAGCTTAATCCTAGCGGGGAGGAACGAGCAGTACTTC
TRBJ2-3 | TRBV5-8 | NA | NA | CASSAIPRSWGTDTQYF | TGTGCCAGCAGCGCGATACCTAGGAGTTGGGGCACAGATACGCAGTATTTT
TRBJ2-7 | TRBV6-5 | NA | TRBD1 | CASSLSTGTYEQYF | TGTGCCAGCAGCTTATCGACAGGGACCTACGAGCAGTACTTC
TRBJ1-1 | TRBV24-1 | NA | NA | CAARRGAGTEAFF | TGTGCCGCGCGCCGGGGGGCTGGCACTGAAGCTTTCTTT
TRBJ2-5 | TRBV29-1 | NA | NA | CSIKRGYQETQYF | TGCAGCATTAAAAGGGGGTACCAAGAGACCCAGTACTTC
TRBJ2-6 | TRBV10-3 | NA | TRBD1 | CAISDGTGASGANVLTF | TGTGCCATCAGTGATGGGACAGGGGCCTCTGGGGCCAACGTCCTGACTTTC
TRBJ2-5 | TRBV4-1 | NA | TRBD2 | CASSRGTAGGSETQYF | TGCGCCAGCAGCCGCGGGACAGCGGGGGGGTCAGAGACCCAGTACTTC
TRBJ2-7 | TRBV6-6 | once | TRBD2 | CASSNSGGAGEQYF | TGTGCCAGCAGCAATAGCGGGGGGGCCGGCGAGCAGTACTTC
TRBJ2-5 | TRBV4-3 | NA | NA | CASSQVYVVGESRETQYF | TGCGCCAGCAGCCAAGTTTATGTCGTCGGGGAATCGCGAGAGACCCAGTACTTC
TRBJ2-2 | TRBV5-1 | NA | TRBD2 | CASSVLLAGGSTGELFF | TGCGCCAGCAGCGTGTTACTAGCGGGAGGAAGCACCGGGGAGCTGTTTTTT
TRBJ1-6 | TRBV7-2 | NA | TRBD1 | CASSLVWTGDSPLHF | TGTGCCAGCAGCTTAGTTTGGACAGGGGATTCACCCCTCCACTTT
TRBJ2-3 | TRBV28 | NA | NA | CASSRGGGTDTQYF | TGTGCCAGCAGTAGAGGGGGGGGCACAGATACGCAGTATTTT
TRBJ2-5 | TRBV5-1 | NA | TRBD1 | CASRTGTGRETQYF | TGCGCCAGCAGGACCGGGACAGGGCGGGAGACCCAGTACTTC
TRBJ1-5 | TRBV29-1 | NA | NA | CSATRQDGQPQHF | TGCAGCGCGACCAGACAGGACGGGCAGCCCCAGCATTTT
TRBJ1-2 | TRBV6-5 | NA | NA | CASSRGGIPYGYTF | TGTGCCAGCAGTAGGGGGGGAATCCCCTATGGCTACACCTTC
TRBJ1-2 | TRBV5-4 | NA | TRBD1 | CASSLGGGASSYGYTF | TGTGCCAGCAGCTTGGGAGGGGGCGCTTCCAGCTATGGCTACACCTTC
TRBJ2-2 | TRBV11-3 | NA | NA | CASSLGSGTPNTGELFF | TGTGCCAGCAGCTTAGGGTCCGGGACACCGAACACCGGGGAGCTGTTTTTT
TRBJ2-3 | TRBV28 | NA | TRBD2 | CASSLAGLGADTQYF | TGTGCCAGCAGCCTAGCGGGACTGGGGGCAGATACGCAGTATTTT
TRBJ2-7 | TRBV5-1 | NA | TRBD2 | CASSLAGGNEQYF | TGCGCCAGCAGCTTGGCGGGGGGGAACGAGCAGTACTTC
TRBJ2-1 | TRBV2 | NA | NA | CASSEARAPRGEQFF | TGTGCCAGCAGTGAAGCGCGGGCCCCCCGGGGTGAGCAGTTCTTC
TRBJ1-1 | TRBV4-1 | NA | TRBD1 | CASSQGGGTGMNTEAFF | TGCGCCAGCAGCCAAGGAGGAGGGACAGGGATGAACACTGAAGCTTTCTTT
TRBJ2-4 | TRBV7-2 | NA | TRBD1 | CASSPPDRQGAQAKNIQYF | TGTGCCAGCAGCCCCCCGGACCGACAGGGGGCCCAGGCCAAAAACATTCAGTACTTC
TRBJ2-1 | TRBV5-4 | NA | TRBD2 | CASRRLAGSNEQFF | TGTGCCAGCAGGAGACTAGCGGGGAGCAATGAGCAGTTCTTC
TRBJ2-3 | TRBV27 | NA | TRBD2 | CASTRLAESTDTQYF | TGTGCCAGCACCCGACTAGCGGAAAGCACAGATACGCAGTATTTT
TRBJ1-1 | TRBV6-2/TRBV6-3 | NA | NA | CASSSPWTGGLNTEAFF | TGTGCCAGCAGTTCCCCCTGGACGGGAGGGTTGAACACTGAAGCTTTCTTT
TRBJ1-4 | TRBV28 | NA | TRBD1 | CASSATGANEKLFF | TGTGCCAGCAGCGCTACAGGGGCCAATGAAAAACTGTTTTTT
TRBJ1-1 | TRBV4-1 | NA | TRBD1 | CASRGQGATEAFF | TGCGCCAGCAGAGGACAGGGAGCCACTGAAGCTTTCTTT
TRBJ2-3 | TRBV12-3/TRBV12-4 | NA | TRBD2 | CASRGGSDTQYF | TGTGCCAGCAGGGGGGGGTCAGATACGCAGTATTTT
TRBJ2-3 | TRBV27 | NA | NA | CASSLLRGSGVPPDTQYF | TGTGCCAGCAGTTTATTACGCGGGTCAGGGGTACCGCCAGATACGCAGTATTTT
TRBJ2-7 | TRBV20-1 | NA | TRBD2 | CSASFRPERGTSYEQYF | TGCAGTGCTAGTTTTCGGCCTGAGCGGGGAACTTCCTACGAGCAGTACTTC
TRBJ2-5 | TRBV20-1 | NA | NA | CSGSRGETQYF | TGCAGTGGATCTAGGGGGGAGACCCAGTACTTC
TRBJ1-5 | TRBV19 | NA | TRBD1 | CASSLGQGAPQPQHF | TGTGCCAGTAGCCTCGGACAGGGGGCCCCTCAGCCCCAGCATTTT
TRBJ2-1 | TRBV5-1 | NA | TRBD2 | CASSLGLAGVEQFF | TGCGCCAGCAGCTTGGGGCTAGCGGGAGTTGAGCAGTTCTTC
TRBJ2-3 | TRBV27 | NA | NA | CASSLRFRGSGYTDTQYF | TGTGCCAGCAGTTTAAGATTCCGAGGGAGCGGCTACACAGATACGCAGTATTTT
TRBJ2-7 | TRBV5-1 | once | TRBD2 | CASRQTSGKHEQYF | TGCGCCAGCCGGCAGACTAGCGGGAAACACGAGCAGTACTTC
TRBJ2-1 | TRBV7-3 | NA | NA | CASSPFELSDRNEQFF | TGTGCCAGCAGCCCGTTTGAGCTGTCTGATAGAAATGAGCAGTTCTTC
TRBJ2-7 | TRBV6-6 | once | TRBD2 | CASRGLAGVDEQYF | TGTGCCAGCAGGGGACTAGCGGGAGTGGACGAGCAGTACTTC
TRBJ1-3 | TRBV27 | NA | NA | CASSLSAGALGNTIYF | TGTGCCAGCAGTTTATCAGCAGGGGCGCTCGGAAACACCATATATTTT
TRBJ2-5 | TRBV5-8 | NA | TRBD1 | CASSHGTGGKETQYF | TGTGCCAGCAGCCATGGGACAGGGGGCAAAGAGACCCAGTACTTC